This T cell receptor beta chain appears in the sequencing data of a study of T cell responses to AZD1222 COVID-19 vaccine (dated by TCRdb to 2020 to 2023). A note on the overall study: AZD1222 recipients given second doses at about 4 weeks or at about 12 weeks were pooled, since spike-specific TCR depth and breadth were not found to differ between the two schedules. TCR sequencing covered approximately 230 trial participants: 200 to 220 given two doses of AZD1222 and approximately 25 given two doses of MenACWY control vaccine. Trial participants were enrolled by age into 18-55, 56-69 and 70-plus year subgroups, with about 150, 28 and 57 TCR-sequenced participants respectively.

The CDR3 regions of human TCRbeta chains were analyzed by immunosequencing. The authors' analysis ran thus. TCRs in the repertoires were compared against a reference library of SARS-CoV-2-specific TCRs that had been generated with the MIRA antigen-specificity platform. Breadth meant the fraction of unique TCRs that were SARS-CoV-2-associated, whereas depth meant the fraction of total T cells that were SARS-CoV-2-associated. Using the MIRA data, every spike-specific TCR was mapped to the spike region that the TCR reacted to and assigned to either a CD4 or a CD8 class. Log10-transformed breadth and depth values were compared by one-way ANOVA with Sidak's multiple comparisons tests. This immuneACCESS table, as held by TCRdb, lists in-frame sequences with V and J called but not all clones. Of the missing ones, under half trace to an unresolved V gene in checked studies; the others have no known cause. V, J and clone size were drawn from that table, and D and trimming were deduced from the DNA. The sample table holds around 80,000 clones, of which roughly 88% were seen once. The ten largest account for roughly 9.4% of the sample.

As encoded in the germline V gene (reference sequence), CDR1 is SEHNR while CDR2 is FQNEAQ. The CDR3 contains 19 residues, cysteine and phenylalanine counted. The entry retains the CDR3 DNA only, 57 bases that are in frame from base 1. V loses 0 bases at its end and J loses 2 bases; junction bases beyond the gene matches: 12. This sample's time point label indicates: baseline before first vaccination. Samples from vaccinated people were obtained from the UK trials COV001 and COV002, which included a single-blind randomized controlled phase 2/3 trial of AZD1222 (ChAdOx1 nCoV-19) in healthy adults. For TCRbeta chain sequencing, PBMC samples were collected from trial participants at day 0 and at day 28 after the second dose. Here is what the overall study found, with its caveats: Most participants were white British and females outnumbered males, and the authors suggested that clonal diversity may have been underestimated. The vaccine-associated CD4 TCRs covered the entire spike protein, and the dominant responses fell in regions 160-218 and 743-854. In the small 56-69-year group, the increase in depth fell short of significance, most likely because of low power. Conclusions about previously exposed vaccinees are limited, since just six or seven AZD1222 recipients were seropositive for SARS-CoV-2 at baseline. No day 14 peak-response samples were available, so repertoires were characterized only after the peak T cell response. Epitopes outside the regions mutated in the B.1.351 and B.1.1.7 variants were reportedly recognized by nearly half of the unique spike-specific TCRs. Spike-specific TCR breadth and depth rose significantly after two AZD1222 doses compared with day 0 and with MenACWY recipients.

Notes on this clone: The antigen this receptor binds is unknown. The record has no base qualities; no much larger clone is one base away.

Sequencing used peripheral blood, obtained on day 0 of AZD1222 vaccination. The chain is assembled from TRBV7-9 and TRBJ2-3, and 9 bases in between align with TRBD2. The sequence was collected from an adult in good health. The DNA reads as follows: TGTGCCAGCAGCTTAGCAACAGGGCTAGCGGGGATACACACAGATACGCAGTATTTT. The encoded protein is CASSLATGLAGIHTDTQYF. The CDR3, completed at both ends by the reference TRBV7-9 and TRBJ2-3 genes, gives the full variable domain DTGVSQNPRHKITKRGQNVTFRCDPISEHNRLYWYRQTLGQGPEFLTYFQNEAQLEKSRLLSDRFSAERPKGSFSTLEIQRTEQGDSAMYLCASSLATGLAGIHTDTQYFGPGTRLTVL.